These 3 T cell receptor beta chains were all obtained from the same sample, sequenced in a study of neoadjuvant anti-PD-1 for oral cavity cancer. TCRdb's table, derived via immunoSEQ multiplex PCR, lists solely in-frame clones and lacks some. The sample includes about 68,000 clones, approximately 81% seen only once; the top ten take around 3.2%. The time point is: after neoadjuvant nivolumab, at surgical resection. The source was PBMCs, collected after nivolumab (anti-PD-1) treatment. These receptors came from a person aged 40 to 85 with oral cavity squamous cell carcinoma.

The chain carries TRBV10-3 and TRBJ2-3; a possible D gene is TRBD2 (6 bases). The CDR3 loop spans 14 amino acids. Germline V gene lookup returns CDR1 ENHRY and CDR2 SYGVKD. The V end lost 8 bases, the J end lost 4 bases, and 16 bases lay between the germline ends. CDR3 sequence reads: CAIADGSVADTQYF. In nucleotides, the CDR3 is TGTGCCATCGCGGACGGGAGTGTTGCAGATACGCAGTATTTT.

This chain joins TRBV28 and TRBJ2-7; unclear D gene. The CDR3 runs to 13 residues. With 5 bases removed from V and 3 bases from J, the gap between germline ends came to 11 bases. The germline V gene encodes CDR1 MDHEN and CDR2 SYDVKM. CDR3 coding DNA: TGTGCCAGCAGTCGCGGTCTTGGCTACGAGCAGTACTTC. Amino acids: CASSRGLGYEQYF. The whole variable domain, filled in from reference TRBV28 and TRBJ2-7, reads DVKVTQSSRYLVKRTGEKVFLECVQDMDHENMFWYRQDPGLGLRLIYFSYDVKMKEKGDIPEGYSVSREKKERFSLILESASTNQTSMYLCASSRGLGYEQYFGPGTRLTVT.

The V and J genes are TRBV5-1 and TRBJ1-2; 7 bases match TRBD1. CDR3 length: 13 amino acids. The germline CDR1 and CDR2 sequences are SGHRS and YFSETQ. Losses at the gene ends were 3 bases for V and 4 bases for J; bases not matched to a gene: 3. The CDR3 here is CASSSPGGYGYTF. The CDR3 nucleotides read TGCGCCAGCAGCTCGCCAGGGGGCTATGGCTACACCTTC.